These 17 T cell receptor beta chains were sequenced from one sample in a study of T-cell reconstitution after alpha-beta-depleted transplantation in children (dated by TCRdb to 2016 to 2017). The protocol used for the library was PCR. Sequencing instrument: Illumina HiSeq 2500. Molecular barcoding was employed in the preparation of TCR libraries, with unique molecular identifiers being used to normalize TCRbeta repertoire quantification. Starting from the raw public reads, TCRdb applied fastp trimming at Q25, assembled clones with MiXCR and retained in-frame beta chains. Every distinct CDR3 protein forms one entry, paired with its most common genes and DNA. Recorded for this sample are about 640,000 distinct CDR3 sequences; around 13% of them occurred a single time. The ten largest clones represent around 2% of the sample. The treatment or condition label, read with the paper, signifies: allogeneic hematopoietic cell transplantation with graft depleted of TCRalphabeta T cells and CD19 B cells.

Sequencing was performed on PBMCs, mostly from graft donor cells, taken 360 days after TCRalphabeta/CD19-depleted stem cell transplant. Every receptor here comes from a male patient between 10 and 17 years old who had a stem cell transplant for acute myeloid leukemia, so the T cells may come from the graft donor.

The V gene is TRBV28, the J gene TRBJ1-4; TRBD1 is a possible D gene (6 bases). The CDR3 runs 16 residues. Germline V lookup: CDR1 MDHEN, CDR2 SYDVKM. The V end lost 5 bases, the J end lost 7 bases, and 20 bases lay between the germline ends. The CDR3 nucleotides read TGTGCCAGCAGTCCCACCCTCAGGGGCTGGGGTGAAAAACTGTTTTTT. It encodes CASSPTLRGWGEKLFF.

This clonotype was seen at least ten times. V usage is TRBV15 and J usage is TRBJ2-7; TRBD1 is a possible D gene (6 bases). The CDR3 contains 14 residues. Germline-derived CDR1 and CDR2 are LNHNV and YYDKDF (reference sequence). Trimming took 1 base from V and 3 from J, leaving 10 bases between them. CDR3 DNA sequence: TGTGCCACCAGCAGAGGAGGGACATTCTACGAGCAGTACTTC. Amino acids: CATSRGGTFYEQYF.

This clonotype was seen many times. At one of its ends the junction is not consistent with the germline gene, which may arise from a read error. The CDR3 region is CASSLGGGSYNEQFF. As DNA, the CDR3 is TGTGCCAGCAGCTTAGGCGGGGGCTCCTACAATGAGCAGTTCTTC. The chain uses TRBV5-1 and TRBJ2-1, with 7 bases identical to TRBD2. This CDR3 region has 15 residues. The germline CDR1 and CDR2 sequences are SGHRS and YFSETQ.

The chain is built from TRBV30 and TRBJ2-7; 8 positions match TRBD1. The CDR3 extends over 14 amino acids. Per germline, CDR1 GTSNPN and CDR2 SVGIG (reference sequence). V trimming: 7 bases; J trimming: 2 bases; junction bases outside the gene matches: 10. CDR3 bases: TGTGCCTCCTCATCAGACAGGGGAACCTACGAGCAGTACTTC. Translation: CASSSDRGTYEQYF.

V and J are TRBV5-6 and TRBJ1-1; D is unresolved. Germline CDR1 SGHDT, CDR2 YYEEEE. Trimming shortened V by 9 bases and J by 5 bases, and 11 bases separated the two germline ends. The CDR3 runs to 11 residues. DNA for the CDR3: TGTGCCACCCCGTGGGCGACTGAAGCTTTCTTT. It encodes CATPWATEAFF.

This clonotype was counted between two and nine times. The rearrangement uses TRBV20-1 and TRBJ1-5, with 7 bases lining up with TRBD1. The trim removed 5 bases at V and 3 bases at J, leaving 4 bases unmatched. The CDR3 runs 13 residues. Germline lookup yields CDR1 DFQATT and CDR2 SNEGSKA (reference sequence). The CDR3 nucleotides are TGCAGTGCTGTAACAGGGGACAATCAGCCCCAGCATTTT. As protein: CSAVTGDNQPQHF.

This clonotype came up a few times. V gene TRBV29-1 combines with J gene TRBJ2-5; D is possibly TRBD1 (6 bases). Germline CDR1 is SQVTM and CDR2 is ANQGSEA. The CDR3 contains 14 residues. Trimming pared 6 bases from V and 0 bases from J, leaving 14 bases between. Here the CDR3 reads CSVRTALYQETQYF. CDR3 sequence (DNA): TGCAGCGTGAGGACAGCCCTGTACCAAGAGACCCAGTACTTC.

This clonotype was counted at least ten times. This chain links TRBV28 with TRBJ2-1; 12 bases are a match to TRBD1. Germline-derived CDR1 and CDR2 are MDHEN and SYDVKM. CDR3 size: 15 residues. With 9 bases clipped from V and 6 bases from J, the junction kept 9 bases outside the gene matches. This CDR3 reads CASNLPGQGANEQFF. CDR3 bases: TGTGCCAGTAACCTCCCGGGACAGGGGGCCAATGAGCAGTTCTTC.

This clonotype was detected many times. The chain couples TRBV20-1 to TRBJ2-3; TRBD2 matches at 10 bases. V was clipped by 5 bases and J by 0 bases; unmatched bases: 8. CDR3 length: 16 residues. Germline V CDR1 and CDR2: DFQATT, SNEGSKA (reference sequence). CDR3 residues: CSAEWRTSGSTDTQYF. In DNA, the CDR3 is TGCAGTGCTGAGTGGAGGACTAGCGGAAGCACAGATACGCAGTATTTT.

The sample holds a few counts of this clonotype. V is TRBV10-3 and J is TRBJ2-1, with TRBD2 matching over 9 bases. The CDR3 length is 17 residues. V gave up 0 bases and J gave up 1 base; unmatched junction bases: 4. Germline lookup yields CDR1 ENHRY and CDR2 SYGVKD. The CDR3 DNA sequence: TGTGCCATCAGTGAGTCCGGCGGGAGGGGGTCCTACAATGAGCAGTTCTTC. Amino acids: CAISESGGRGSYNEQFF.

This clonotype appeared many times. The CDR3 spells CASSSWGTGREQYF. CDR3 DNA: TGTGCCAGCAGTTCTTGGGGGACCGGGAGGGAGCAGTACTTC. V and J are TRBV28 and TRBJ2-7; 7 bases match TRBD2. V was pared by 4 bases and J by 7 bases, with 10 bases of the junction left unmatched. From germline, CDR1 is MDHEN and CDR2 SYDVKM. The CDR3 has 14 residues.

The J gene is TRBJ1-4, the V gene TRBV12-3 or TRBV12-4, with 7 bases aligning to TRBD1. The CDR3 totals 15 residues. V was clipped by 2 bases and J by 5 bases; unmatched bases: 5. The CDR3 DNA is TGTGCCAGCAGTTTACAGGCAGGGGGGAATGAAAAACTGTTTTTT. Translating it yields CASSLQAGGNEKLFF.

The chain has TRBV7-9 and TRBJ2-1, with 12 bases lining up with TRBD2. CDR3 length equals 16 residues. CDR1 is SEHNR and CDR2 is FQNEAQ in the germline V gene (reference sequence). After removal of 1 base from V and 9 bases from J, the junction contained 7 bases not matched to a gene. Written as DNA, the CDR3 is TGTGCCAGCAGCTTAGGAACTAGCGGGAGGTTCGGTGAGCAGTTCTTC. As protein: CASSLGTSGRFGEQFF.

In its sample, this clonotype was seen a few times. This chain links TRBV20-1 with TRBJ2-1; D might be TRBD2 (5 bases). The germline CDR1 and CDR2 sequences are DFQATT and SNEGSKA (reference sequence). The CDR3 has 12 amino acids. Deletions cut 1 base from V and 9 bases from J, with 10 bases between. The CDR3, as DNA: TGCAGTGCTAGAGGCCTGGGGAGTGAGCAGTTCTTC. The encoded protein is CSARGLGSEQFF.

The J gene is TRBJ2-7, the V gene TRBV29-1; tentatively, D is TRBD1 or TRBD2 (6 bases each). V was cut by 3 bases and J by 3 bases, with 15 bases left in between. CDR1 is SQVTM, CDR2 ANQGSEA, per germline. CDR3 length: 14 amino acids. DNA of the CDR3: TGCAGCGTTGAGGGGGGCCTACAGGGCTACGAGCAGTACTTC. This codes for CSVEGGLQGYEQYF.

The rearrangement joins TRBV5-1 to TRBJ2-3; no clear D. Germline assignment: CDR1 SGHRS and CDR2 YFSETQ. This CDR3 has 13 amino acids. V was trimmed by 0 bases and J by 7 bases, leaving 9 bases between them. The CDR3 spells CASSLDSEYTQYF. CDR3 DNA sequence: TGCGCCAGCAGCTTGGACTCCGAATATACGCAGTATTTT.

A few counts support this clonotype. This sequence joins TRBV24-1 and TRBJ2-1, with 11 bases fitting TRBD2. Germline V gives CDR1 KGHDR, CDR2 SFDVKD. The V segment lost 5 bases and the J segment 4 bases; nucleotides outside the gene matches: 9. This CDR3 spans 17 amino acids. CDR3 coding DNA: TGTGCCACCAGTGGTCCCTCTAGCGGGAGGTTTTACAATGAGCAGTTCTTC. This gives the protein CATSGPSSGRFYNEQFF.